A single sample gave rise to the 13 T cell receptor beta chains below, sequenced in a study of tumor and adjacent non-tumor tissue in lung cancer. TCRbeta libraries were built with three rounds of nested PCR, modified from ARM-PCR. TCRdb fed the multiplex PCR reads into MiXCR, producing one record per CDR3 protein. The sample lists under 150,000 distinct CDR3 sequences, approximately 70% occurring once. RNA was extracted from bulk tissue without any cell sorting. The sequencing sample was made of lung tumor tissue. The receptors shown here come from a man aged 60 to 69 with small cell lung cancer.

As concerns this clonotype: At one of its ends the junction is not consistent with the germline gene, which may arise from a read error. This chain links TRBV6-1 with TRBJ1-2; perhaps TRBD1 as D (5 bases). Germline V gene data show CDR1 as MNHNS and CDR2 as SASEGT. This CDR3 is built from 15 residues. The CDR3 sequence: CASSLTETANYGYTF. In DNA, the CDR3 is TGTGCCAGCAGCCTAACCGAGACAGCTAACTATGGCTATACCTTC.

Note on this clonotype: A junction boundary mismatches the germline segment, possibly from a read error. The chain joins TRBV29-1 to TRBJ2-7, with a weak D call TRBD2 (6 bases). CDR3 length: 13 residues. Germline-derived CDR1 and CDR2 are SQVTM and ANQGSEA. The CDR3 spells CSVASEISYDQYF. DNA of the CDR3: TGCAGCGTTGCTAGCGAGATTTCCTACGACCAGTACTTC.

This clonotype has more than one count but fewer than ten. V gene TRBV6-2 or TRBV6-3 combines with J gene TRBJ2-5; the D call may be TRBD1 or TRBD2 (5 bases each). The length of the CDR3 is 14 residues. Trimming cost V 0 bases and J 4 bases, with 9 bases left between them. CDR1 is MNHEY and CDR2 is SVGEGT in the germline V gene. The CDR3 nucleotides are TGTGCCAGCAGTTACTCGATCGGGGCAGAGACCCAGTACTTC. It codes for CASSYSIGAETQYF.

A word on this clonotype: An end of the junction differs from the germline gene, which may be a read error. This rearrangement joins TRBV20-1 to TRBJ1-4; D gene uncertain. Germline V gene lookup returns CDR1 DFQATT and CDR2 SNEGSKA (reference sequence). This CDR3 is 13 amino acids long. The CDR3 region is CSARALNDERLFF. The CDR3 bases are TGCAGTGCTAGAGCTCTGAACGACGAAAGACTGTTTTTT.

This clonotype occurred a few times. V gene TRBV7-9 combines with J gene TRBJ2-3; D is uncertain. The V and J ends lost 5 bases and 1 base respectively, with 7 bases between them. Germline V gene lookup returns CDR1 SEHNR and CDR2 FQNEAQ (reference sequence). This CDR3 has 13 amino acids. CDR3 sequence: CASSLVRTDTQYF. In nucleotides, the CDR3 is TGTGCCAGCAGCCTGGTCCGCACAGATACGCAGTATTTT.

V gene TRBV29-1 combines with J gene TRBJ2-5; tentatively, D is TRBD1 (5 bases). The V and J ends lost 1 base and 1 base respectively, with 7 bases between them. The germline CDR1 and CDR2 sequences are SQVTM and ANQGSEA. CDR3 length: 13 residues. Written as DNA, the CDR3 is TGCAGCGTTGAAGGCGACAGCCAAGAGACCCAGTACTTC. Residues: CSVEGDSQETQYF.

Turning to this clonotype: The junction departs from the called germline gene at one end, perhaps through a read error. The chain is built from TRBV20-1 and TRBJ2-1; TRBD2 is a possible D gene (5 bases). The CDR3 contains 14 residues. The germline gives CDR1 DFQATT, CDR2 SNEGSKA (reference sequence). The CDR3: CSARSGSADNEQIF. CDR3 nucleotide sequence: TGCAGTGCTAGATCGGGGAGTGCCGACAATGAGCAGATCTTC.

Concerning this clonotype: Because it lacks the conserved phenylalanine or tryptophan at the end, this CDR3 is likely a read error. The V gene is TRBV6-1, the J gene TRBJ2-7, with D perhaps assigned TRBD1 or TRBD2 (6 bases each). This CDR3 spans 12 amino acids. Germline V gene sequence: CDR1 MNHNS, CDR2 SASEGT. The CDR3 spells CVSSEGGREQYL. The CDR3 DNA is TGTGTCAGCAGTGAAGGGGGGCGGGAGCAGTACTTA.

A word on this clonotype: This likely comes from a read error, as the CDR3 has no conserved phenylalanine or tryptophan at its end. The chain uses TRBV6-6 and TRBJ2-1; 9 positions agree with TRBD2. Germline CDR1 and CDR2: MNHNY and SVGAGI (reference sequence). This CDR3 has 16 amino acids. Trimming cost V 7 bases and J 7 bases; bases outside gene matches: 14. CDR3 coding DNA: TGTGCCAGCACCCTAGGCGGGAGGGAAGCGGGAAATGAGCAGTTCTAC. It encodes CASTLGGREAGNEQFY.

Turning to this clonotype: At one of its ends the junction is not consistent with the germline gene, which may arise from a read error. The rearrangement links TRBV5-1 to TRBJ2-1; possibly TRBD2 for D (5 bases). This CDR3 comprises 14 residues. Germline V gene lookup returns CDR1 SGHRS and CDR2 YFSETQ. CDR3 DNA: TGCGCCACCAAAGAAGGTTGGAGGTACAATGAGCACTTCTTC. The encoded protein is CATKEGWRYNEHFF.

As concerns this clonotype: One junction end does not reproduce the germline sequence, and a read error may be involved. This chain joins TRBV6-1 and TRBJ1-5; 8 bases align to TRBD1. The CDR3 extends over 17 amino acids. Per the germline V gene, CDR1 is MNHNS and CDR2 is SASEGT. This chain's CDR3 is CANSPRQGLQSNQSQHF. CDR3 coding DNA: TGTGCCAACAGTCCCAGACAGGGGCTTCAGAGCAATCAGTCCCAGCATTTT.

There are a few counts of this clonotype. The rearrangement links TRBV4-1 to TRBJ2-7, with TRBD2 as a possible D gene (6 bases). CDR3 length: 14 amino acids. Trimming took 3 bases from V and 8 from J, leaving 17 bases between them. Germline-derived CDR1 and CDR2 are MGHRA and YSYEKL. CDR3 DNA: TGCGCCAGCAGCCAGATCCGCTTTAGCGGCAAGCAGTACTTC. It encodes CASSQIRFSGKQYF.

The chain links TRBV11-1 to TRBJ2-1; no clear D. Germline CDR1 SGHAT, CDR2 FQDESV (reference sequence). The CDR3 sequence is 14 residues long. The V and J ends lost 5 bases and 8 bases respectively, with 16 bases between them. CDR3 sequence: CASSPLVRFDEQFF. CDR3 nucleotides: TGTGCCAGCAGCCCCCTTGTCAGGTTCGATGAGCAGTTCTTC.